In its sample, the clone carrying this TCR beta chain was seen many times. The antigen remains unidentified. Per the authors' pipeline: From 23,224 to 690,600 TCRs were found per sample, with a median of approximately 92,000. MiXCR, applied by TCRdb to the RACE reads, yields one record per CDR3 protein. Here the V and J calls rest on TCRdb's processing, not on the authors' analysis. The table shows some 100,000 distinct CDR3 sequences, with 9.2% occurring only once. Time point here: patch test 2, 6 weeks after DPC sensitization. Stated treatment: therapeutic diphenylcyclopropenone sensitization with weekly scalp DPC. J gave up 4 bases and V 4 bases, and 5 bases lay outside the gene matches. The CDR3 has 15 amino acids. Per the germline V gene, CDR1 is MNHEY and CDR2 is SVGAGI. This specimen belongs to a study of human T cells and chemical hapten exposure. Overall study context: Sensitization applied 2% DPC to approximately 2 cm by approximately 2 cm of upper inner arm skin. Alopecia areata, totalis and universalis patients, mostly female, were included.

Study-wide results and limits: Against controls, expanded TCRs gave rise to significantly more large CDR3 similarity clusters.

The rearrangement links TRBV6-5 to TRBJ2-2; 8 positions match TRBD1. The sample here was whole blood, taken in connection with sensitization to the hapten diphenylcyclopropenone (DPC). The receptor was derived from a woman aged 40 to 50 with alopecia areata. Some clones in this sample may be carry-over from other donors' samples. CDR3 nucleotide sequence: TGTGCCAGCAGTTTCCGAACAGGGGGCACCGGGGAGCTGTTTTTT. Translating it yields CASSFRTGGTGELFF.